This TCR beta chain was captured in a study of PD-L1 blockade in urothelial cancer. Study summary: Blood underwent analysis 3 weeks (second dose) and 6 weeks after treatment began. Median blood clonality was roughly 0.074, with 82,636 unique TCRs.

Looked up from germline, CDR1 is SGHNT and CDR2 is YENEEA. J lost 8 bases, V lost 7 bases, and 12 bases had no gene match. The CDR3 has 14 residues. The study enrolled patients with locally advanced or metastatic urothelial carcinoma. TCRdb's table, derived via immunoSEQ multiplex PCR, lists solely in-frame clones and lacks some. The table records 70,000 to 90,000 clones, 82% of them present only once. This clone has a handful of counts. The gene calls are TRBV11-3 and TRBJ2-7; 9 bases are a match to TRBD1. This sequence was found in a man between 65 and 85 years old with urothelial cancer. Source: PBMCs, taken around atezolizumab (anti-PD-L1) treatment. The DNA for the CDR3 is TGTGCCAGCACCCCGGGACAGGGTGAACAGAAGCAGTACTTC. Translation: CASTPGQGEQKQYF.